A selection of T cell receptor beta chains follows, all from one sample in a study of T cells in Graves' hyperthyroidism and ophthalmopathy. From the multiplex PCR reads, TCRdb called clonotypes with MiXCR, one entry per CDR3 protein. The sample shows fewer than 600,000 distinct CDR3 sequences, less than 15% of them seen only once. Sequencing input: blood. The receptors come from a middle-aged woman with Graves' hyperthyroidism. Both conserved end residues are part of each CDR3. Fields, in order: D gene, clone size, V gene, J gene, CDR3 protein, CDR3 DNA. D genes are given only for firm matches. Size is omitted from some rows. Given values are once, few, many or a class for expanded clones.

>TRBD2|-|TRBV5-6|TRBJ2-5
CASSWLVEREEESQYF
TGTGCCAGCAGCTGGCTCGTGGAGCGGGAGGAAGAGAGCCAGTACTTC
>-|few|TRBV5-4|TRBJ2-5
CASSLARHQETQYF
TGTGCCAGCAGCTTGGCCAGACACCAAGAGACCCAGTACTTC
>TRBD1|many|TRBV18|TRBJ1-1
CASSRNDRDTEAFF
TGTGCCAGCTCACGCAACGACAGGGACACTGAAGCTTTCTTT
>-|many|TRBV11-2|TRBJ2-7
CASSLDQIYEQYF
TGTGCCAGCAGCTTAGATCAGATCTACGAGCAGTACTTC
>TRBD1|few|TRBV3-1|TRBJ1-2
CASSPSDRGRGGYTF
TGTGCCAGCAGCCCTTCGGACAGGGGGCGTGGTGGCTACACCTTC
>-|few|TRBV19|TRBJ1-1
CASCKEGDTEAFF
TGTGCCAGCTGCAAGGAGGGGGACACTGAAGCTTTCTTT
>-|-|TRBV15|TRBJ2-5
CATKQGGEETQYF
TGTGCCACAAAGCAGGGAGGAGAAGAGACCCAGTACTTC
>-|few|TRBV28|TRBJ1-1
CASSIGAFNTEAFF
TGTGCCAGCAGTATCGGAGCCTTTAACACTGAAGCTTTCTTT
>-|many|TRBV12-3/TRBV12-4|TRBJ2-7
CASSLSSESYEQYF
TGTGCCAGCAGTTTGTCTAGCGAGTCCTACGAGCAGTACTTC
>-|-|TRBV3-1|TRBJ2-3
CASSQGIADTQYF
TGTGCCAGCAGCCAAGGTATAGCAGATACGCAGTATTTT
>TRBD1|few|TRBV12-3/TRBV12-4|TRBJ2-1
CASSQSRGISSYNEQFF
TGTGCCAGCAGCCAATCCAGGGGGATTAGCTCCTACAATGAGCAGTTCTTC
>-|many|TRBV29-1|TRBJ1-1
CSVVDWQTTEAFF
TGCAGCGTTGTGGACTGGCAAACCACTGAAGCTTTCTTT
>-|many|TRBV30|TRBJ1-1
CAWSSGNTEAFF
TGTGCCTGGAGTTCGGGTAACACTGAAGCTTTCTTT
>-|many|TRBV30|TRBJ2-7
CAWSVGPTGEQYF
TGTGCCTGGAGTGTGGGACCGACGGGGGAGCAGTACTTC
>-|few|TRBV25-1|TRBJ2-5
CASSGSVTQYF
TGTGCCAGCAGTGGCTCGGTGACCCAGTACTTC